The sequence of this T cell receptor (beta chain) was determined in a study of T-cell memory formation after mild COVID-19. This CDR3 is 16 amino acids long. Germline CDR1 and CDR2: ENHRY and SYGVKD. Trimming left V 0 bases short and J 3 bases short, with 14 bases between. This clonotype occurred a few times. Its antigen remains unknown. Study-level points and caveats: Certain responding clones were present in pre-infection memory, suggesting participation of cross-reactive memory.

TCRdb passed the 5' RACE reads through MiXCR, listing each CDR3 protein once. The table includes under 550,000 distinct CDR3 sequences, roughly 18% detected once. The sequence was obtained from an adult woman who had mild COVID-19 (a few samples of this study predate the infection). Cell type and time point are not known. The rearrangement links TRBV10-3 to TRBJ1-1; tentatively, D is TRBD1 (6 bases). Sequencing used PBMCs or a T cell subset sorted from them (not recorded which). The CDR3 DNA is TGTGCCATCAGTGAGTCCCAGGGGATTTTAGACACTGAAGCTTTCTTT. This codes for CAISESQGILDTEAFF.